The 19 T cell receptor beta chains in this list originate from one sample, sequenced in a study of T-cell reconstitution after alpha-beta-depleted transplantation in children. Unique molecular identifiers were built into the TCRbeta library. Via MiXCR, TCRdb re-called the PCR reads, giving one row per CDR3 protein. The sample lists approximately 85,000 distinct CDR3 sequences; 12% to 15% were seen once. The specimen was PBMCs, mostly from graft donor cells, collected 180 days after TCRalphabeta/CD19-depleted stem cell transplant. These TCRs come from a male patient between 2 and 15 years old who had a stem cell transplant for acute lymphoblastic leukemia, so the T cells may come from the graft donor.

The chain has TRBV5-1 and TRBJ2-2; TRBD1 aligns across 9 bases. V dropped 0 bases and J dropped 6; count of bases not matched to a gene: 9. The CDR3 loop spans 17 amino acids. Germline V gives CDR1 SGHRS, CDR2 YFSETQ. This CDR3 reads CASSLDRGLVLAGELFF. For the CDR3, the DNA is TGCGCCAGCAGCTTGGACAGGGGGCTCGTATTGGCCGGGGAGCTGTTTTTT.

The chain recombines TRBV5-1 with TRBJ1-2; D remains unclear. V shed 4 bases and J shed 2 bases, with 18 bases lying between them. The germline V gene has CDR1 SGHRS and CDR2 YFSETQ. The CDR3 contains 16 residues. CDR3 in DNA: TGCGCCAGCAGCGAGGAGGACCCCTATAGGAACTATGGCTACACCTTC. As protein: CASSEEDPYRNYGYTF.

This clonotype was found once. The chain is built from TRBV27 and TRBJ1-1; possibly TRBD1 for D (5 bases). Deletions cut 9 bases from V and 2 bases from J, with 13 bases between. The CDR3 contains 13 residues. Germline V gene data show CDR1 as MNHEY and CDR2 as SMNVEV (reference sequence). The CDR3 here is CASSGGINTEAFF. CDR3 bases: TGTGCCAGTTCGGGGGGGATAAACACTGAAGCTTTCTTT.

This chain uses TRBV4-3 with TRBJ1-2; maybe TRBD1 (5 bases). This CDR3 is 15 amino acids long. Trimming removed 0 bases from V and 3 bases from J, with 11 bases in between. Germline V lookup: CDR1 LGHNA, CDR2 YSLEER. DNA of the CDR3: TGCGCCAGCAGCCAAGATTTGGGGGTTTACTATGGCTACACCTTC. Protein: CASSQDLGVYYGYTF.

This clonotype was detected ten times or more. V is TRBV7-2 and J is TRBJ1-2; unclear D gene. Germline V CDR1 and CDR2: SGHTA, FQGNSA. Between the trimmed V and J ends, which lost 5 bases and 0 bases, there was a span of 7 bases. CDR3 length equals 13 residues. The CDR3 sequence is CASSLTSNYGYTF. DNA of the CDR3: TGTGCCAGCAGCCTTACCTCTAACTATGGCTACACCTTC.

The rearrangement uses TRBV4-3 and TRBJ2-5; TRBD2 matches at 7 bases. The CDR3 runs 15 residues. Germline CDR1 is LGHNA and CDR2 is YSLEER. J was trimmed by 4 bases and V by 1 base; bases with no gene match: 6. CDR3 loop: CASSQGNRGGETQYF. Here the CDR3 DNA reads TGCGCCAGCAGCCAAGGAAATCGCGGGGGAGAGACCCAGTACTTC.

This clonotype was seen many times. The rearrangement joins TRBV5-6 to TRBJ2-3; unclear D gene. In germline, CDR1 is SGHDT, CDR2 YYEEEE. V lost 4 bases to trimming and J lost 3 bases, with 15 bases between them. The CDR3 covers 15 residues. In DNA, the CDR3 is TGTGCCAGCAGCCTTGACCCTGGGCCTACAGATACGCAGTATTTT. This codes for CASSLDPGPTDTQYF.

Ten or more counts support this clonotype. The chain uses TRBV7-2 and TRBJ2-1; D is unresolved. This CDR3 is built from 11 residues. Germline V gene sequence: CDR1 SGHTA, CDR2 FQGNSA. V lost 5 bases and J lost 10, with 9 bases in between. CDR3 amino acids: CASSPSSEQFF. DNA for the CDR3: TGTGCCAGCAGCCCCTCCTCGGAGCAGTTCTTC.

The rearrangement links TRBV5-1 to TRBJ2-1; 9 bases agree with TRBD2. From germline, CDR1 is SGHRS and CDR2 YFSETQ. Unmatched junction bases numbered 7, after V lost 5 bases and J lost 10 bases. The CDR3 is made up of 13 amino acids. The CDR3, as DNA: TGCGCCAGCAGACTAGGACTAGCGAGCGAGCAGTTCTTC. Protein sequence: CASRLGLASEQFF.

The chain recombines TRBV20-1 with TRBJ2-3; 8 bases match TRBD2. The CDR3 has 14 residues. J was trimmed by 0 bases and V by 4 bases; bases with no gene match: 3. Per germline, CDR1 DFQATT and CDR2 SNEGSKA (reference sequence). The CDR3 DNA sequence: TGCAGTGCTACCGGGGGGGCTAGCACAGATACGCAGTATTTT. Protein product: CSATGGASTDTQYF.

At least ten counts were recorded for this clonotype. The V and J genes are TRBV6-1 and TRBJ2-3; D may be TRBD2 (6 bases). Deletions cut 5 bases from V and 6 bases from J, with 12 bases between. The CDR3 totals 13 residues. Germline lookup yields CDR1 MNHNS and CDR2 SASEGT. The CDR3, as DNA: TGTGCCAGCAGTCGCGGGATGGTCGATACGCAGTATTTT. It specifies CASSRGMVDTQYF.

The genes are TRBV6-1 and TRBJ2-7; 12 nucleotides line up with TRBD2. CDR3 size: 18 residues. The V gene end was trimmed by 7 bases and the J gene end by 3 bases; junction bases not matched to a gene: 16. Germline V gene sequence: CDR1 MNHNS, CDR2 SASEGT. The CDR3 sequence is CASTWGRLAGVSIYEQYF. CDR3 coding DNA: TGTGCCAGCACATGGGGACGACTAGCGGGAGTATCTATCTACGAGCAGTACTTC.

This clonotype was seen a few times. The V gene is TRBV5-1, the J gene TRBJ1-2, with D hard to call. Germline V gene lookup returns CDR1 SGHRS and CDR2 YFSETQ. There are 16 residues in the CDR3. The V end lost 5 bases, the J end lost 3 bases, and 20 bases lay between the germline ends. The CDR3 nucleotides read TGCGCCAGCAGTCGCATCCGGACGGCGGGCGACTATGGCTACACCTTC. Amino acids: CASSRIRTAGDYGYTF.

The chain carries TRBV28 and TRBJ1-6; no reliable D call. The CDR3 loop spans 14 amino acids. Per the germline V gene, CDR1 is MDHEN and CDR2 is SYDVKM. V was shortened by 9 bases and J by 0 bases, with 9 bases between the two germline ends. In nucleotides, the CDR3 is TGTGCCAGTGCAGGCAGCTCCTATAATTCACCCCTCCACTTT. Amino acid sequence: CASAGSSYNSPLHF.

The V call is TRBV15, the J call TRBJ2-2, with D maybe TRBD2 (6 bases). The germline V gene encodes CDR1 LNHNV and CDR2 YYDKDF (reference sequence). The CDR3 is 15 residues long. V was pared by 2 bases and J by 4 bases, with 11 bases between. The CDR3 loop reads CATSRSGLITGELFF. DNA for the CDR3: TGTGCCACCAGCAGATCGGGACTTATCACCGGGGAGCTGTTTTTT.

This clonotype was recorded many times. The chain recombines TRBV12-3 or TRBV12-4 with TRBJ1-5; no firm D call. The CDR3 consists of 14 residues. The V end lost 7 bases, the J end lost 3 bases, and 13 bases lay between the germline ends. CDR3 sequence (DNA): TGTGCCAGCACCCTTGGACGGTTCAATCAGCCCCAGCATTTT. Its translation: CASTLGRFNQPQHF.

This clonotype was found many times. This sequence joins TRBV21-1 and TRBJ1-5; the DNA was not compared with TRBD1, the D call given in the table. TRBV21-1 is a recognized pseudogene. This CDR3 comprises 15 residues. CDR3 in DNA: TGTGCCAGCAGCCTATCAGGGGAATGCAATCAGCCCCAGCATTTT. Translation gives CASSLSGECNQPQHF.

This chain connects TRBV4-3 to TRBJ1-1; D ambiguous. Germline V gives CDR1 LGHNA, CDR2 YSLEER. This CDR3 contains 16 residues. The ends were cut back, 0 bases at V and 1 base at J, with 12 bases in the middle. The CDR3 is CASSQESRQSNTEAFF. CDR3 DNA: TGCGCCAGCAGCCAAGAGAGTCGGCAGTCGAACACTGAAGCTTTCTTT.

This clonotype was recorded a few times. V and J are TRBV13 and TRBJ2-7, with 14 bases that match TRBD2. Germline V lookup: CDR1 PRHDT, CDR2 FYEKMQ (reference sequence). The CDR3 is 14 amino acids. V shed 5 bases and J 7 bases; nucleotides not matched to a gene: 4. In nucleotides, the CDR3 is TGTGCCAGCAGCCTGGGACTAGCGGGAGAAGAGCAGTACTTC. It yields the protein CASSLGLAGEEQYF. The whole variable domain, remainder taken from reference TRBV13 and TRBJ2-7, is AAGVIQSPRHLIKEKRETATLKCYPIPRHDTVYWYQQGPGQDPQFLISFYEKMQSDKGSIPDRFSAQQFSDYHSELNMSSLELGDSALYFCASSLGLAGEEQYFGPGTRLTVT.